The sequence of this T cell receptor beta chain was determined in a study of neoadjuvant anti-PD-1 for oral cavity cancer. Looking at the study overall: Non-progressing patients received a fourth nivolumab dose near day 43, then surgery on days 50-56.

Survey sequencing of tumors mostly used roughly 5 ug DNA, two replicates. Only in-frame clones appear in the TCRdb table, and some are missing; sequencing was by immunoSEQ multiplex PCR. The table shows around 6,100 clones, with around 40% occurring only once. J was trimmed by 4 bases and V by 2 bases; bases with no gene match: 6. Germline V lookup: CDR1 MNHEY, CDR2 SMNVEV (reference sequence). The CDR3 runs 15 residues. This clonotype originated in a person aged 35-79 years with oral cavity squamous cell carcinoma. The input for sequencing was tumor tissue, taken before nivolumab (anti-PD-1) treatment. The genes are TRBV27 and TRBJ1-1; 8 bases are a match to TRBD1. CDR3: CASSLQGAGGTEAFF. The CDR3 coding sequence is TGTGCCAGCAGTTTACAGGGGGCGGGCGGCACTGAAGCTTTCTTT.